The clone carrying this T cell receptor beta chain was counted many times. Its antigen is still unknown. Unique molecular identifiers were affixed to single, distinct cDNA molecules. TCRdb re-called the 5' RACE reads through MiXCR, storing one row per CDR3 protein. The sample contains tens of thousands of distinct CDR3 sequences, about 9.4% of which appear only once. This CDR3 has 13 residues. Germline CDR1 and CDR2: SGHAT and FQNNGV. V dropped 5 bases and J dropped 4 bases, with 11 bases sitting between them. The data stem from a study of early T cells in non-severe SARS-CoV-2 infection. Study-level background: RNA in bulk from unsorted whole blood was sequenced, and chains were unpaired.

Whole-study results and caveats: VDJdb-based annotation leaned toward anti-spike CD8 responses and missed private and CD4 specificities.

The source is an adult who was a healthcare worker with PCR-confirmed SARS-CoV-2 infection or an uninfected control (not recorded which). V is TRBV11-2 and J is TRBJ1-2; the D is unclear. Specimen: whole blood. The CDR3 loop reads CASSRDTFYGYTF. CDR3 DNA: TGTGCCAGCAGCCGAGACACTTTCTATGGCTACACCTTC.